Sequencing of this T cell receptor (beta chain) was carried out in a study of beta chain features in type 1 diabetes. General study results and limits: There was a moderate but significant shortening of TCRB CDR3s in all four CD4+ subsets of Type 1 diabetes patients.

The length of the CDR3 is 14 residues. Germline assignment: CDR1 SGHTA and CDR2 FQGNSA. Trimming took 1 base from V and 4 from J, leaving 7 bases between them. This clone was observed a handful of times. What it binds is unknown. Expressed TCRB transcripts were sequenced, since all the RNA that had been isolated was reverse transcribed. Only in-frame clones appear in the TCRdb table, and some are missing; sequencing was by immunoSEQ multiplex PCR. The sample includes around 260,000 clones, 20% to 25% of them seen just once. The sequence was obtained from a woman aged 25-40 years with type 1 diabetes. Sequenced material: naive CD4+ T cells from blood. The rearrangement uses TRBV7-2 and TRBJ2-2; no firm D call. CDR3 sequence: CASSLVGSTGELFF. DNA for the CDR3: TGTGCCAGCAGCTTAGTGGGCAGCACCGGGGAGCTGTTTTTT.